Described below is a single T cell receptor beta chain sequence and its context. Antigen: not known. This CDR3 has 14 residues. Germline loops: CDR1 SGHRS, CDR2 YFSETQ. The germline V and J ends were trimmed by 4 bases and 0 bases, with 8 bases remaining between them. Antigen-specific CD4+ T cells were expanded (with viral peptide pools) by the ViraFEST assay ahead of sequencing. Culture proceeded for 9 to 11 days, and CD4+ T cells were then isolated. Everyone in the study got two shots of either the BNT162b2 or mRNA-1273 vaccine. The data belong to a study of vaccination effects on CD4 cells after COVID-19. This table comes from immunoSEQ multiplex PCR, and its TCRdb copy is limited to in-frame clones, with some not included. The sample carries about 80,000 clones, under 80% recorded once. Study outcomes and limitations: There was marked clonal contraction among infection- and vaccine-induced clones late after vaccination.

The gene calls are TRBV5-1 and TRBJ1-3, with D maybe TRBD1 (5 bases). The clonotype was recovered from a human donor who received a COVID-19 vaccine. The sequencing here drew on CD4+ T cells from PBMCs cultured with HCoV-OC43 spike peptides, taken after COVID-19 vaccination. Specified subset: HCoV-OC43 spike overlapping peptide pool stimulation. Written as DNA, the CDR3 is TGCGCCAGCAGCCGGGACCCCTCTGGAAACACCATATATTTT. Translated: CASSRDPSGNTIYF.